This TCR beta chain was captured in a study of cytomegalovirus exposure and HLA in healthy donors. The study's findings and limits: The later analysis indicated that the majority of CMV-associated TCR beta chains appeared HLA-restricted. TCR beta V- and J-gene trimming, according to a later analysis, was linked to a missense DCLRE1C variant.

This CDR3 contains 13 residues. V was trimmed by 2 bases and J by 11 bases, leaving 10 bases between them. Looked up from germline, CDR1 is SGHVS and CDR2 is FNYEAQ. Healthy people donating bone marrow made up the donors. It was with 60 Vbeta and 13 Jbeta primers that the PCR ran. Method: immunoSEQ multiplex PCR; TCRdb's copy keeps in-frame clones and lacks some. The sample consists of roughly 160,000 clones, roughly 80% of them appearing once. Details on this clone: The antigen remains unidentified.

The receptor comes from a male donor in good health and CMV-seronegative. The gene calls are TRBV7-6 and TRBJ1-6, with D unresolved. Input material: PBMCs. In DNA, the CDR3 is TGTGCCAGCAGCTTAAACGGCGGAACACCCCTCCACTTT. Translation: CASSLNGGTPLHF.